This T cell receptor beta chain was recovered during a study of OX40 agonist ivuxolimab in advanced cancers. Looking at the study overall: Averaging approximately 60 years in age, with a range of about 20 to 90, the cohort was around 85% male. Regarding the study as a whole: Those patients achieving a partial response at 0.1-3.0 mg/kg showed among the lowest clonal expansion. Among expanded peripheral T cells, antigen specificity went undetermined.

Concerning this clone: Its specificity is not known.

TCRdb's table, derived via immunoSEQ multiplex PCR, lists solely in-frame clones and lacks some. The sample records over 150,000 clones, around 94% being singletons. The sequence was obtained from an adult with an advanced solid tumor such as melanoma, head and neck, liver or kidney cancer. Sample: CD4+ or CD8+ T cells sorted from blood, taken in a trial of the OX40 agonist ivuxolimab.

The CDR3 region has the DNA TGTGCCAGCAGCTTAAGGGTTCTAGCGGGAGGAGCCGGGGAGCTGTTTTTT. Amino acid sequence: CASSLRVLAGGAGELFF. This chain connects TRBV7-3 to TRBJ2-2, with TRBD2 matching 11 bases. The V segment lost 1 base and the J segment 6 bases; nucleotides outside the gene matches: 7. Germline CDR1 is SGHTA and CDR2 is FQGTGA. CDR3 length: 17 residues.